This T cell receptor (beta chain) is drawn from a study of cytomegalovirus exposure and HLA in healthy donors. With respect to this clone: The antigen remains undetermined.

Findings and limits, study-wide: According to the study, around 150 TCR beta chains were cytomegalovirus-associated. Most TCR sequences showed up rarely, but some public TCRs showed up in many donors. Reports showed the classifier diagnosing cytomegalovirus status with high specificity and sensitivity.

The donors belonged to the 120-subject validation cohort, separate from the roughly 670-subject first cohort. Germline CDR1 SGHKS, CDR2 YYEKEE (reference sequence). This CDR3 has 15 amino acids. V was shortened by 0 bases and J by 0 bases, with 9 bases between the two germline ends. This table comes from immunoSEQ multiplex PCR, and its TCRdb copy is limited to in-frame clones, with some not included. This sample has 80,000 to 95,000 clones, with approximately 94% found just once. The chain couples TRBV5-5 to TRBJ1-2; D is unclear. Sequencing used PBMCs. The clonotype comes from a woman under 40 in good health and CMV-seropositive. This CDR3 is CASSLGRLANYGYTF. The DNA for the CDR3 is TGTGCCAGCAGCTTGGGCCGACTGGCTAACTATGGCTACACCTTC.